This TCR beta chain comes out of a study of T cell changes during pregnancy in multiple sclerosis. The germline gives CDR1 KGHSH, CDR2 LQKENI. Trimming removed 6 bases from V and 2 bases from J, with 14 bases in between. The CDR3 length is 14 residues. Sequenced by immunoSEQ multiplex PCR; TCRdb stores in-frame clones only, minus some. The sample contains tens of thousands of clones, 94% of which appear only once. The rearrangement uses TRBV18 and TRBJ2-7; D is perhaps TRBD2 (6 bases). The specimen comprised CD4+ T cells from peripheral blood mononuclear cells, sampled in the second trimester of pregnancy. This sequence originates from a female donor with multiple sclerosis, enrolled in a pregnancy study. The CDR3 sequence: CASSLAGPPYEQYF. DNA for the CDR3: TGTGCCAGCTCCCTCGCGGGGCCACCCTACGAGCAGTACTTC.